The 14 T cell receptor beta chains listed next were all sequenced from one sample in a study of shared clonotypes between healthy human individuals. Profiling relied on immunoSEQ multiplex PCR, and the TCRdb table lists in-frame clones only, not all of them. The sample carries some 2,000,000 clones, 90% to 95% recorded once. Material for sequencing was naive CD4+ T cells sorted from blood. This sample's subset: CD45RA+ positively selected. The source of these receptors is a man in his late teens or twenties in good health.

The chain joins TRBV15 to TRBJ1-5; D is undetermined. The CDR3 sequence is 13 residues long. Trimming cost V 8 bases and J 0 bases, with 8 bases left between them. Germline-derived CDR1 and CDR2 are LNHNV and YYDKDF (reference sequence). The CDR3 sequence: CATAEVSNQPQHF. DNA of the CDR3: TGTGCCACCGCAGAGGTTAGCAATCAGCCCCAGCATTTT.

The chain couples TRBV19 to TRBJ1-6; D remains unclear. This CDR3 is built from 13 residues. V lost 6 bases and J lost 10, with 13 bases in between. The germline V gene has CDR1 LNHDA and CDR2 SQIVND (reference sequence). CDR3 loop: CASRQDSRSPLHF. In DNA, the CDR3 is TGTGCCAGTAGGCAGGACTCAAGGTCACCCCTCCACTTT.

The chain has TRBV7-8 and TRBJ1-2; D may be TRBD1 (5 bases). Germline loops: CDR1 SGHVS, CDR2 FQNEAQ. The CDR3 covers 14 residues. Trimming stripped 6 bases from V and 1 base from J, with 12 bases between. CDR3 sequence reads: CASRGEGFNYGYTF. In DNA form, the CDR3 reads TGTGCCAGCAGGGGGGAGGGCTTTAACTATGGCTACACCTTC.

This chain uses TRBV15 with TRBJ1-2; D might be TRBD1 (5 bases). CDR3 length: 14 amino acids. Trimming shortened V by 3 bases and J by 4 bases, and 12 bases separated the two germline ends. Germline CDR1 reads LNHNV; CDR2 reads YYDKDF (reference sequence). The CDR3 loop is CATSRGSGFYGYTF. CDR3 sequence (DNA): TGTGCCACCAGCAGGGGGTCAGGGTTCTATGGCTACACCTTC. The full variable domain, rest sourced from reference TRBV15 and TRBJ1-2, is DAMVIQNPRYQVTQFGKPVTLSCSQTLNHNVMYWYQQKSSQAPKLLFHYYDKDFNNEADTPDNFQSRRPNTSFCFLDIRSPGLGDTAMYLCATSRGSGFYGYTFGSGTRLTVV.

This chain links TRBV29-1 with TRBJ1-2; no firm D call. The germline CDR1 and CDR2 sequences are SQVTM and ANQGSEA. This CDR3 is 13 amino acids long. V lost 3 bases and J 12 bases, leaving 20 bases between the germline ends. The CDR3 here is CSVEPTGALTHTF. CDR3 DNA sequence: TGCAGCGTTGAGCCCACTGGAGCACTGACACACACCTTC. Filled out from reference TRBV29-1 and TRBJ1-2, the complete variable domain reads SAVISQKPSRDICQRGTSLTIQCQVDSQVTMMFWYRQQPGQSLTLIATANQGSEATYESGFVIDKFPISRPNLTFSTLTVSNMSPEDSSIYLCSVEPTGALTHTFGSGTRLTVV.

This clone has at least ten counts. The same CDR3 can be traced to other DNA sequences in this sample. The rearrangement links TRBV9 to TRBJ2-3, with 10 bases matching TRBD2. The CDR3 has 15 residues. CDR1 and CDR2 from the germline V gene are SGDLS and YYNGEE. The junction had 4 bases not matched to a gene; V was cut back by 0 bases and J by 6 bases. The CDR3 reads CASSVVASGGDTQYF. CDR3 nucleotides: TGTGCCAGCAGCGTAGTAGCTAGCGGGGGTGATACGCAGTATTTT. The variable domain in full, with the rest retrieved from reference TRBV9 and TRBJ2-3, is DSGVTQTPKHLITATGQRVTLRCSPRSGDLSVYWYQQSLDQGLQFLIQYYNGEERAKGNILERFSAQQFPDLHSELNLSSLELGDSALYFCASSVVASGGDTQYFGPGTRLTVL.

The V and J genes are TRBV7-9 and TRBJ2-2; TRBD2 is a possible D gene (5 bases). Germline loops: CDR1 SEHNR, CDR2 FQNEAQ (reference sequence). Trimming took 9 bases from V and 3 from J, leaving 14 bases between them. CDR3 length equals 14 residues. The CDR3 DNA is TGTGCCAGTGGGAGCAGGCCCGACACCGGGGAGCTGTTTTTT. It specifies CASGSRPDTGELFF. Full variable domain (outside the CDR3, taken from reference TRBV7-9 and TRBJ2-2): DTGVSQNPRHKITKRGQNVTFRCDPISEHNRLYWYRQTLGQGPEFLTYFQNEAQLEKSRLLSDRFSAERPKGSFSTLEIQRTEQGDSAMYLCASGSRPDTGELFFGEGSRLTVL.

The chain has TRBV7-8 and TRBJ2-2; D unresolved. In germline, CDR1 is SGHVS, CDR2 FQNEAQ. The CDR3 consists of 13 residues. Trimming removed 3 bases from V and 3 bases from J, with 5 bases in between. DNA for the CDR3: TGTGCCAGCAGCTTTCTGGACACCGGGGAGCTGTTTTTT. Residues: CASSFLDTGELFF.

CDR3 sequence (DNA): TGTGCCAGCACCGCTTCCTATAGTAGCGGGAGGGACGAGCAGTACTTC. It is translated as CASTASYSSGRDEQYF. The rearrangement links TRBV7-9 to TRBJ2-7; 11 positions match TRBD2. CDR3 length: 16 amino acids. The trim removed 7 bases at V and 5 bases at J, leaving 13 bases unmatched. The V gene's germline CDR1 is SEHNR and CDR2 FQNEAQ (reference sequence).

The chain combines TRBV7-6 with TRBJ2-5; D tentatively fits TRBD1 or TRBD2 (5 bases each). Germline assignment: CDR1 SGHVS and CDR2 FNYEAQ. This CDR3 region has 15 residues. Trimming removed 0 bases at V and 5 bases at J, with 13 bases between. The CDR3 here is CASSLAGPGMETQYF. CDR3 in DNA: TGTGCCAGCAGCTTAGCGGGGCCGGGGATGGAGACCCAGTACTTC.

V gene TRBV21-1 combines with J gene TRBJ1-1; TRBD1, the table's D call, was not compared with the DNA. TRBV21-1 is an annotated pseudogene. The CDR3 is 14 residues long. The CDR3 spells CASSAGDKNTEAFF. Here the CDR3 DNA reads TGTGCCAGCAGCGCCGGGGACAAGAACACTGAAGCTTTCTTT.

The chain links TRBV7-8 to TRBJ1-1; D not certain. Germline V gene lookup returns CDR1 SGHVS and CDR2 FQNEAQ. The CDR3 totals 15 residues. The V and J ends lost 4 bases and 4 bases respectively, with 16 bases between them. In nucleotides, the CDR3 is TGTGCCAGCAGCTATAGCGAGGGATCGGCCACTGAAGCTTTCTTT. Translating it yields CASSYSEGSATEAFF.

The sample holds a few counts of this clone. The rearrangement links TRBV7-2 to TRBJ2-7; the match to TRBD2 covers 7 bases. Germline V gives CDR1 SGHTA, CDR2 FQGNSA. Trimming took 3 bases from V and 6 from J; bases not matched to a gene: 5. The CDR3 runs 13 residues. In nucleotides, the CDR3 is TGTGCCAGCAGCTTGGGGAGGGCGTTCGAGCAGTACTTC. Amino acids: CASSLGRAFEQYF.

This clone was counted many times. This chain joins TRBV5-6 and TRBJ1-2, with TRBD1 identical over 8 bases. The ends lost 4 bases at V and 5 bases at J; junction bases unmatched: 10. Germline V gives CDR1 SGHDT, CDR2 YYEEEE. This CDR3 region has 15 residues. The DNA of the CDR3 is TGTGCCAGCAGCCTATTCGGACAGGGCGGGTATGGCTACACCTTC. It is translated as CASSLFGQGGYGYTF.